These 15 T cell receptor beta chains originate from one sample sequenced in a study of T-cell reconstitution after alpha-beta-depleted transplantation in children. Library preparation (for TCRbeta) was performed with unique molecular identifiers. One entry per CDR3 protein results from TCRdb running MiXCR on the PCR reads. The data contain roughly 400,000 distinct CDR3 sequences, roughly 44% of them singletons. Sequencing used PBMCs, obtained before TCRalphabeta/CD19-depleted stem cell transplant. All receptors derive from a girl aged 2-10 years with aplastic anemia, due to receive a stem cell transplant.

This CDR3 reads CASSPRTGGEETQYF. The CDR3 nucleotides read TGTGCCAGCAGTCCCCGGACAGGGGGCGAAGAGACCCAGTACTTC. The chain couples TRBV12-3 or TRBV12-4 to TRBJ2-5, with 11 bases fitting TRBD1. The CDR3 is 15 residues long. Trimming cost V 5 bases and J 3 bases; bases outside gene matches: 5.

CDR3 nucleotides: TGTGCCAGCAGTAGGGACAGGGGGCTGTACAATGAGCAGTTCTTC. Protein: CASSRDRGLYNEQFF. The chain is built from TRBV6-1 and TRBJ2-1; TRBD1 aligns across 12 bases. The V and J ends lost 5 bases and 4 bases, in that order; junction bases with no gene match: 3. Germline V gene data show CDR1 as MNHNS and CDR2 as SASEGT. This CDR3 is built from 15 residues.

This clonotype was counted many times. V is TRBV29-1 and J is TRBJ1-2, with D uncertain. V gave up 7 bases and J gave up 4 bases, with 13 bases separating them. This CDR3 has 12 residues. Germline CDR1 is SQVTM and CDR2 is ANQGSEA. CDR3 sequence reads: CSALLPPYGYTF. CDR3 nucleotides: TGCAGCGCCCTCCTCCCCCCCTATGGCTACACCTTC.

The rearrangement uses TRBV30 and TRBJ1-1, with a tentative D call TRBD1 (6 bases). The CDR3 runs to 14 residues. Trimming pared 3 bases from V and 1 base from J, leaving 12 bases between. Germline V gives CDR1 GTSNPN, CDR2 SVGIG (reference sequence). The CDR3 region has the DNA TGTGCCTGGAGCCCGGACAGCTCGAACACTGAAGCTTTCTTT. Protein product: CAWSPDSSNTEAFF.

This clonotype was counted many times. The chain couples TRBV7-2 to TRBJ2-7; tentatively, D is TRBD2 (6 bases). Germline lookup yields CDR1 SGHTA and CDR2 FQGNSA. The germline V and J ends were trimmed by 6 bases and 0 bases, with 12 bases remaining between them. The CDR3 loop spans 14 amino acids. The CDR3 reads CASSLDGSSYEQYF. The CDR3 bases are TGTGCCAGCAGTCTGGACGGGAGCTCCTACGAGCAGTACTTC.

The chain combines TRBV5-1 with TRBJ2-7; D possibly matches TRBD1 or TRBD2 (6 bases each). Per the germline V gene, CDR1 is SGHRS and CDR2 is YFSETQ. Trimming pared 4 bases from V and 6 bases from J, leaving 23 bases between. The CDR3 covers 16 residues. In DNA form, the CDR3 reads TGCGCCAGCAGCCCGGTGGGGGGCTCACTAAAGTCCGAGCAGTACTTC. Protein: CASSPVGGSLKSEQYF.

This clonotype has a count of ten or more. The rearrangement uses TRBV4-1 and TRBJ1-1; D unresolved. The germline V gene has CDR1 MGHRA and CDR2 YSYEKL. CDR3 length: 16 residues. With 0 bases removed from V and 0 bases from J, the gap between germline ends came to 11 bases. CDR3 DNA: TGCGCCAGCAGCCAAGACGTCGCTGCAGTGAACACTGAAGCTTTCTTT. Protein sequence: CASSQDVAAVNTEAFF.

V is TRBV20-1 and J is TRBJ2-1; tentatively, D is TRBD2 (5 bases). Trimming stripped 3 bases from V and 6 bases from J, with 18 bases between. Germline CDR1 DFQATT, CDR2 SNEGSKA (reference sequence). The CDR3 sequence is 15 residues long. The CDR3 sequence is CSASVSLDGTNEQFF. The CDR3 coding sequence is TGCAGTGCTAGTGTATCACTAGACGGAACCAATGAGCAGTTCTTC.

V is TRBV27 and J is TRBJ2-7; a weak D match, TRBD1 (6 bases). The CDR3 runs to 14 residues. V shed 5 bases and J shed 1 base, with 12 bases lying between them. CDR1 is MNHEY and CDR2 is SMNVEV in the germline V gene (reference sequence). CDR3 region: CASSTSQGSYEQYF. The CDR3 DNA sequence: TGTGCCAGCAGTACCTCCCAGGGGTCCTACGAGCAGTACTTC.

This clonotype appeared a few times. The chain is built from TRBV20-1 and TRBJ1-1, with TRBD1 matching 8 bases. This CDR3 spans 13 amino acids. V lost 4 bases and J lost 1; bases outside the gene matches: 2. CDR1 DFQATT and CDR2 SNEGSKA come from the germline V gene (reference sequence). The CDR3 DNA reads TGCAGTGCTAAAACAGGGGGGAACACTGAAGCTTTCTTT. It codes for CSAKTGGNTEAFF.

This clonotype was found a few times. V usage is TRBV20-1 and J usage is TRBJ2-1; D is possibly TRBD2 (5 bases). Deletions cut 4 bases from V and 6 bases from J, with 13 bases between. The CDR3 totals 13 residues. The V gene's germline CDR1 is DFQATT and CDR2 SNEGSKA (reference sequence). This CDR3 reads CSATGIRPNEQFF. As DNA, the CDR3 is TGCAGTGCTACCGGGATTCGGCCCAATGAGCAGTTCTTC.

This clonotype was detected a few times. The chain couples TRBV10-3 to TRBJ2-3; no firm D call. V was pared by 7 bases and J by 0 bases, with 11 bases between. CDR3 size: 14 residues. Germline V lookup: CDR1 ENHRY, CDR2 SYGVKD. As DNA, the CDR3 is TGTGCCATCAAGGAGCAGACTAGCACAGATACGCAGTATTTT. Protein: CAIKEQTSTDTQYF.

This clonotype was observed at least ten times. V is TRBV20-1 and J is TRBJ1-1, with TRBD1 matching over 7 bases. The V segment lost 5 bases and the J segment 9 bases; nucleotides outside the gene matches: 12. Germline V lookup: CDR1 DFQATT, CDR2 SNEGSKA (reference sequence). The CDR3 spans 13 residues. CDR3 coding DNA: TGCAGTGCTCCTCAGGGGGGGAACACACAAGCTTTCTTT. This codes for CSAPQGGNTQAFF.

The V gene is TRBV20-1, the J gene TRBJ2-1, with TRBD2 matching 10 bases. Germline assignment: CDR1 DFQATT and CDR2 SNEGSKA (reference sequence). CDR3 length: 16 amino acids. The V and J ends lost 8 bases and 0 bases, in that order; junction bases with no gene match: 10. CDR3 in amino acids: CSKAPLAGDSYNEQFF. The CDR3 nucleotides are TGCAGTAAGGCTCCTCTAGCGGGAGACTCCTACAATGAGCAGTTCTTC.

The CDR3 is CASSQDAGGLSSYEQYF. The CDR3 DNA is TGCGCCAGCAGCCAAGATGCAGGGGGCCTTTCCTCCTACGAGCAGTACTTC. The chain has TRBV4-1 and TRBJ2-7, with 8 bases that match TRBD1. The CDR3 is made up of 17 amino acids. The ends lost 0 bases at V and 0 bases at J; junction bases unmatched: 7. CDR1 is MGHRA, CDR2 YSYEKL, per germline.